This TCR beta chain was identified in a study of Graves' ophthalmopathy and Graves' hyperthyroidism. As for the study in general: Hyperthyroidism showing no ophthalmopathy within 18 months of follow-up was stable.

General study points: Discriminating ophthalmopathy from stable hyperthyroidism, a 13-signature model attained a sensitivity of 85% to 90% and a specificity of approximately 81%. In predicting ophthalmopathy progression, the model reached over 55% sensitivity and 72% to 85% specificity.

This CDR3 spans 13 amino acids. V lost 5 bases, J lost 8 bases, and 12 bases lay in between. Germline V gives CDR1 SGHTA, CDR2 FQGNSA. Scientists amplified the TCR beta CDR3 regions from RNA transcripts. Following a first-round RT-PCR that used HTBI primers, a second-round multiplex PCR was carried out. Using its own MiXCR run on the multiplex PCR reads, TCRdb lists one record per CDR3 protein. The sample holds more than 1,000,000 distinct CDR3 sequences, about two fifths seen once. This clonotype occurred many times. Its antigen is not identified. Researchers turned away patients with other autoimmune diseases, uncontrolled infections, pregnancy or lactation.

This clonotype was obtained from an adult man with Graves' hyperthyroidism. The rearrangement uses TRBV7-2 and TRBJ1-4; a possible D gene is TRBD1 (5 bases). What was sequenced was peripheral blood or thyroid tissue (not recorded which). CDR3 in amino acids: CASSPGPGEKLFF. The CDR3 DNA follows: TGTGCCAGCAGCCCGGGACCTGGGGAAAAACTGTTTTTT.